Shown below are 26 T cell receptor beta chains from a single sample sequenced in a study of blood T cell repertoires in COVID-19. Repertoires were generated with immunoSEQ multiplex PCR, while TCRdb's copy carries only in-frame clones and drops some. Of roughly 120,000 clones listed, roughly nine tenths were seen once; the top ten hold under 4.5%. Sequenced: peripheral blood. These receptors all come from a man aged 45-60 years with active COVID-19.

This clone came up once. The CDR3 is CSVAAQGRETQYF. CDR3 sequence (DNA): TGCAGCGTCGCGGCGCAGGGGCGAGAGACCCAGTACTTC. The genes are TRBV29-1 and TRBJ2-5; TRBD1 might be the D (6 bases). The CDR3 is made up of 13 amino acids. Trimming shortened V by 6 bases and J by 4 bases, and 15 bases separated the two germline ends. CDR1 is SQVTM, CDR2 ANQGSEA, per germline.

The chain uses TRBV6-5 and TRBJ2-2, with D possibly being TRBD2 (6 bases). This CDR3 spans 16 amino acids. Germline CDR1 reads MNHEY; CDR2 reads SVGAGI. V lost 0 bases and J 2 bases, leaving 10 bases between the germline ends. The CDR3 coding sequence is TGTGCCAGCAGTTACTCGATCGGACTAAACACCGGGGAGCTGTTTTTT. Its protein is CASSYSIGLNTGELFF.

The gene calls are TRBV11-3 and TRBJ2-3; 7 bases map to TRBD2. Germline CDR1 is SGHNT and CDR2 is YENEEA. Trimming at V came to 6 bases and at J to 2 bases, leaving 11 bases not matched to a gene. The CDR3 is made up of 16 amino acids. The CDR3 region is CASRTTRAGNTDTQYF. The CDR3 DNA reads as TGTGCCAGCAGAACCACTCGAGCGGGGAACACAGATACGCAGTATTTT.

The V and J genes are TRBV5-4 and TRBJ1-1; 7 bases map to TRBD1. This CDR3 is 15 amino acids long. J was trimmed by 0 bases and V by 4 bases; bases with no gene match: 6. Germline CDR1 reads SGHNT; CDR2 reads YYREEE (reference sequence). CDR3 DNA: TGTGCCAGCAGCCCGGTGGGACAGTTGAACACTGAAGCTTTCTTT. Protein: CASSPVGQLNTEAFF. Variable domain in full (rest from reference TRBV5-4 and TRBJ1-1): ETGVTQSPTHLIKTRGQQVTLRCSSQSGHNTVSWYQQALGQGPQFIFQYYREEENGRGNFPPRFSGLQFPNYSSELNVNALELDDSALYLCASSPVGQLNTEAFFGQGTRLTVV.

The chain carries TRBV30 and TRBJ2-1; 9 bases agree with TRBD2. Germline CDR1 and CDR2: GTSNPN and SVGIG (reference sequence). V lost 6 bases and J lost 6; bases outside the gene matches: 9. The CDR3 runs to 14 residues. The CDR3 protein is CACRTSGSGNEQFF. The CDR3 DNA follows: TGTGCCTGTCGTACTAGCGGGTCGGGCAATGAGCAGTTCTTC.

This chain connects TRBV7-3 to TRBJ2-1, with D tentatively TRBD2 (6 bases). Trimming left V 0 bases short and J 7 bases short, with 10 bases between. CDR1 is SGHTA and CDR2 is FQGTGA in the germline V gene. CDR3 length: 14 amino acids. CDR3 bases: TGTGCCAGCAGCTTAACCGCCGGGAGAAATGAGCAGTTCTTC. Residues: CASSLTAGRNEQFF.

This clone was found a few times. The DNA for the CDR3 is TGTGCCAGCTCGAGGGTCCAGGTCCGTCAGCCCCAGCATTTT. Protein sequence: CASSRVQVRQPQHF. The J gene is TRBJ1-5, the V gene TRBV2; D is unresolved. The CDR3 runs to 14 residues. Germline assignment: CDR1 SNHLY and CDR2 FYNNEI. V lost 8 bases, J lost 6 bases, and 17 bases lay in between.

Only one count was recorded for this clone. V and J are TRBV12-3 or TRBV12-4 and TRBJ2-1; D is uncertain. CDR3 length: 12 residues. The V end lost 4 bases, the J end lost 4 bases, and 5 bases lay between the germline ends. CDR3 loop: CASSYSYNEQFF. In nucleotides, the CDR3 is TGTGCCAGCAGTTACTCGTACAATGAGCAGTTCTTC.

The chain's CDR3 is CASSVRTSGNNEQFF. The CDR3 nucleotides are TGCGCCAGCAGCGTTCGGACTAGCGGAAACAATGAGCAGTTCTTC. The genes are TRBV5-1 and TRBJ2-1, with 10 bases matching TRBD2. The V and J ends lost 4 bases and 5 bases, in that order; junction bases with no gene match: 6. The CDR3 spans 15 residues. Germline V gene sequence: CDR1 SGHRS, CDR2 YFSETQ.

The genes are TRBV2 and TRBJ2-1, with 7 positions matching TRBD2. The CDR3 totals 15 residues. V lost 8 bases to trimming and J lost 5 bases; unmatched junction nucleotides: 12. Per germline, CDR1 SNHLY and CDR2 FYNNEI. Here the CDR3 reads CASVPGGIVHNEQFF. For the CDR3, the DNA is TGTGCCAGCGTCCCGGGGGGTATAGTCCACAATGAGCAGTTCTTC.

V gene TRBV19 combines with J gene TRBJ2-5; possible D gene TRBD1, 6 bases. The V end was cut by 3 bases, the J end by 2 bases, with 10 bases between. Germline V gene lookup returns CDR1 LNHDA and CDR2 SQIVND (reference sequence). This CDR3 is built from 14 residues. The DNA of the CDR3 is TGTGCCAGTAGTATCCAGGGGCGTCAAGAGACCCAGTACTTC. Amino acids: CASSIQGRQETQYF.

V gene TRBV2 combines with J gene TRBJ2-5, with a possible D match to TRBD1 (6 bases). The V end was cut by 4 bases, the J end by 4 bases, with 10 bases between. From germline, CDR1 is SNHLY and CDR2 FYNNEI. The CDR3 spans 13 residues. CDR3 sequence (DNA): TGTGCCAGCAGTGTACAGGGCCGAGAGACCCAGTACTTC. Amino acid sequence: CASSVQGRETQYF. Together with reference TRBV2 and TRBJ2-5, the CDR3 gives the full variable domain: EPEVTQTPSHQVTQMGQEVILRCVPISNHLYFYWYRQILGQKVEFLVSFYNNEISEKSEIFDDQFSVERPDGSNFTLKIRSTKLEDSAMYFCASSVQGRETQYFGPGTRLLVL.

The J gene is TRBJ1-6, the V gene TRBV9; 11 nucleotides align to TRBD1. Losses at the gene ends were 3 bases for V and 10 bases for J; bases not matched to a gene: 3. Germline CDR1 is SGDLS and CDR2 is YYNGEE. The CDR3 totals 14 residues. The CDR3 DNA reads TGTGCCAGCAGCGCGGACAGGGGGCTATCACCCCTCCACTTT. As protein: CASSADRGLSPLHF.

The chain is built from TRBV29-1 and TRBJ2-7; D is perhaps TRBD1 (6 bases). This CDR3 comprises 14 residues. Trimming pared 4 bases from V and 1 base from J, leaving 14 bases between. Germline V gives CDR1 SQVTM, CDR2 ANQGSEA. The CDR3 DNA reads as TGCAGCGTTGGCCCCCGGACAGAATCCTACGAGCAGTACTTC. It specifies CSVGPRTESYEQYF.

Here the CDR3 reads CASSFLAGGTSSYNEQFF. The CDR3 DNA sequence: TGTGCCAGCAGCTTTCTAGCGGGAGGGACCAGCTCCTACAATGAGCAGTTCTTC. This chain uses TRBV5-6 with TRBJ2-1, with 12 bases identical to TRBD2. The CDR3 has 18 amino acids. The J segment lost 0 bases and the V segment lost 2 bases, leaving 6 bases of the junction unmatched. Germline V gives CDR1 SGHDT, CDR2 YYEEEE.

The CDR3 nucleotides are TGTGCCAGCAGTTTATCGCTCCGAGGCAGGCAGTACGTC. Amino acids: CASSLSLRGRQYV. The chain links TRBV27 to TRBJ2-7, with D uncertain. The CDR3 extends over 13 amino acids. V lost 0 bases to trimming and J lost 9 bases, with 12 bases between them. CDR1 is MNHEY and CDR2 is SMNVEV in the germline V gene (reference sequence).

This chain links TRBV3-1 (or the pseudogene TRBV3-2) with TRBJ2-2; TRBD2 matches at 7 bases. The CDR3 consists of 15 residues. V shed 2 bases, J shed 6 bases, and the junction held 6 bases outside the gene matches. CDR1 and CDR2 from the germline V gene are LGHDT and YNNKEL (reference sequence). Written as DNA, the CDR3 is TGTGCCAGCAGCCAATACCGACTAGCATCCGGGGAGCTGTTTTTT. It codes for CASSQYRLASGELFF.

CDR3: CASRAITGTDPNSPLHF. CDR3 sequence (DNA): TGTGCCAGCAGGGCTATAACCGGGACAGATCCTAATTCACCCCTCCACTTT. The chain employs TRBV2 and TRBJ1-6; 7 bases match TRBD1. V shed 6 bases, J shed 6 bases, and the junction held 14 bases outside the gene matches. The germline gives CDR1 SNHLY, CDR2 FYNNEI. CDR3 length: 17 residues.

The chain employs TRBV3-1 (or the pseudogene TRBV3-2) and TRBJ1-2; no reliable D call. This CDR3 comprises 13 residues. The V and J ends lost 3 bases and 1 base respectively, with 6 bases between them. CDR1 LGHDT and CDR2 YNNKEL come from the germline V gene (reference sequence). CDR3 loop: CASSQTGNYGYTF. In DNA form, the CDR3 reads TGTGCCAGCAGCCAGACGGGTAACTATGGCTACACCTTC.

The CDR3 loop reads CASSQSGFSGRQFF. The CDR3 nucleotides are TGTGCCAGCAGCCAAAGCGGATTTAGCGGGAGGCAGTTCTTC. The chain recombines TRBV7-9 with TRBJ2-1; 9 bases agree with TRBD2. The V segment lost 5 bases and the J segment 12 bases; nucleotides outside the gene matches: 11. The CDR3 is 14 amino acids. Germline lookup yields CDR1 SEHNR and CDR2 FQNEAQ (reference sequence). The variable domain in full, with the rest retrieved from reference TRBV7-9 and TRBJ2-1, is DTGVSQNPRHKITKRGQNVTFRCDPISEHNRLYWYRQTLGQGPEFLTYFQNEAQLEKSRLLSDRFSAERPKGSFSTLEIQRTEQGDSAMYLCASSQSGFSGRQFFGPGTRLTVL.

This rearrangement joins TRBV5-1 to TRBJ2-5; D ambiguous. Trimming took 4 bases from V and 0 from J, leaving 4 bases between them. Germline assignment: CDR1 SGHRS and CDR2 YFSETQ. This CDR3 region has 12 residues. CDR3 residues: CASSQYQETQYF. The CDR3, as DNA: TGCGCCAGCAGCCAGTACCAAGAGACCCAGTACTTC.

The V and J genes are TRBV3-1 (or the pseudogene TRBV3-2) and TRBJ1-4; D gene unclear. The CDR3 runs to 17 residues. Trimming took off 1 base at V and 4 bases at J, with 16 bases between the two ends. Germline V gene lookup returns CDR1 LGHDT and CDR2 YNNKEL (reference sequence). CDR3 sequence reads: CASSQGRPANINEKLFF. CDR3 bases: TGTGCCAGCAGCCAAGGCAGGCCGGCCAACATTAATGAAAAACTGTTTTTT.

This clone came up a few times. This chain connects TRBV19 to TRBJ1-1; 9 nucleotides agree with TRBD1. This CDR3 spans 19 amino acids. V trimming: 7 bases; J trimming: 0 bases; junction bases outside the gene matches: 18. CDR1 LNHDA and CDR2 SQIVND come from the germline V gene (reference sequence). The CDR3 nucleotides are TGTGCCAGTACCCCCGGGAGGTCTGAGACAGGGGGAGTGAACACTGAAGCTTTCTTT. Translation: CASTPGRSETGGVNTEAFF.

The chain employs TRBV5-6 and TRBJ2-5, with TRBD2 matching over 10 bases. V was pared by 4 bases and J by 4 bases, with 7 bases of the junction left unmatched. In germline, CDR1 is SGHDT, CDR2 YYEEEE. This CDR3 has 15 amino acids. The CDR3 DNA reads as TGTGCCAGCAGCCACGGACTAGCGGTAGGAGAGACCCAGTACTTC. Its translation: CASSHGLAVGETQYF.

This clone has just one count. V and J are TRBV7-7 and TRBJ2-3; TRBD2 matches at 13 bases. The CDR3 sequence is 13 residues long. Germline trimming cut 5 bases from V and 10 bases from J; bases unmatched to any gene: 3. In germline, CDR1 is SSHAT, CDR2 FNYEAQ (reference sequence). In DNA form, the CDR3 reads TGTGCCAGCAGCACTAGCGGGGGGGCTCCGCAGTATTTT. Translating gives CASSTSGGAPQYF.

The genes are TRBV19 and TRBJ2-3, with 9 bases fitting TRBD1. Trimming took 6 bases from V and 1 from J; bases not matched to a gene: 5. Germline loops: CDR1 LNHDA, CDR2 SQIVND (reference sequence). The CDR3 sequence is 15 residues long. CDR3 protein: CASRTTGGGTDTQYF. CDR3 coding DNA: TGTGCCAGTAGGACTACAGGGGGCGGCACAGATACGCAGTATTTT.